The 24 T cell receptor beta chains presented below share a single source sample, sequenced in a study of a mutant IDH1 vaccine in newly diagnosed glioma. Sequencing was performed with immunoSEQ multiplex PCR; in TCRdb, only in-frame clones are kept and a portion is missing. The table shows around 50,000 clones, with 65% occurring only once. Which antigens these TCRs recognize remains unknown. Stated time point: week 47, end of study. Vaccination used 300 ug of mutant IDH1 20-mer peptide per dose, with topical imiquimod. The sample was peripheral blood mononuclear cells (PBMCs), taken from a glioma patient whose treatment included an IDH1 peptide vaccine. The receptors come from a man aged 40-49 years with glioma. Some clones in this sample may be carry-over from other donors' samples.

This sequence joins TRBV2 and TRBJ2-1; a weak D match, TRBD1 (6 bases). The CDR3 is made up of 15 amino acids. CDR1 is SNHLY, CDR2 FYNNEI, per germline. Between the trimmed V and J ends, which lost 4 bases and 1 base, there was a span of 11 bases. The CDR3 here is CASSAGRGSYNEQFF. CDR3 sequence (DNA): TGTGCCAGCAGTGCCGGCAGGGGTTCCTACAATGAGCAGTTCTTC.

This clone was seen just once. The chain uses TRBV13 and TRBJ1-1; D ambiguous. The length of the CDR3 is 15 residues. The germline V and J ends were trimmed by 1 base and 2 bases, with 11 bases remaining between them. Looked up from germline, CDR1 is PRHDT and CDR2 is FYEKMQ (reference sequence). CDR3 in DNA: TGTGCCAGCAGCTTAGCGGCGGTAAGCAACACTGAAGCTTTCTTT. Amino acid sequence: CASSLAAVSNTEAFF.

This chain connects TRBV6-5 to TRBJ2-7, with 9 bases lining up with TRBD1. V dropped 0 bases and J dropped 3; count of bases not matched to a gene: 0. The CDR3 extends over 14 amino acids. Germline values: CDR1 MNHEY, CDR2 SVGAGI. The CDR3 sequence is CASSYSTGGYEQYF. CDR3 in DNA: TGTGCCAGCAGTTACTCGACAGGGGGCTACGAGCAGTACTTC.

This clone appeared a few times. V usage is TRBV4-1 and J usage is TRBJ1-5, with 7 bases identical to TRBD1. CDR1 and CDR2 (germline): MGHRA, YSYEKL. V shed 10 bases and J 3 bases; nucleotides not matched to a gene: 6. CDR3 size: 13 residues. CDR3: CATGQAINQPQHF. For the CDR3, the DNA is TGCGCCACCGGACAGGCCATCAATCAGCCCCAGCATTTT.

The V gene is TRBV11-2, the J gene TRBJ2-7; 9 bases line up with TRBD1. Trimming at V came to 3 bases and at J to 5 bases, leaving 5 bases not matched to a gene. Germline V gives CDR1 SGHAT, CDR2 FQNNGV. CDR3 length equals 14 residues. This CDR3 reads CASSFGTGFDEQYF. The CDR3 nucleotides are TGTGCCAGCAGCTTCGGGACAGGGTTCGACGAGCAGTACTTC.

V gene TRBV6-5 combines with J gene TRBJ2-1; either TRBD1 or TRBD2 may fit D (6 bases each). V lost 2 bases, J lost 8 bases, and 16 bases lay in between. Germline loops: CDR1 MNHEY, CDR2 SVGAGI. This CDR3 has 15 amino acids. This chain's CDR3 is CASSYKGGSGYEQFF. The CDR3 nucleotides read TGTGCCAGCAGTTACAAGGGGGGTTCGGGCTATGAGCAGTTCTTC.

This chain connects TRBV5-1 to TRBJ2-1; 13 bases align to TRBD2. Germline assignment: CDR1 SGHRS and CDR2 YFSETQ. Trimming at V came to 2 bases and at J to 6 bases, leaving 5 bases not matched to a gene. This CDR3 is 16 amino acids long. CDR3 sequence reads: CASSFGLAGAGNEQFF. The CDR3 DNA reads as TGCGCCAGCAGCTTCGGACTAGCGGGGGCGGGCAATGAGCAGTTCTTC.

Within the sample, this clone is large. The chain combines TRBV6-5 with TRBJ1-5; D uncertain. V was clipped by 4 bases and J by 9 bases, with 10 bases between them. The V gene's germline CDR1 is MNHEY and CDR2 SVGAGI. The CDR3 totals 12 residues. Here the CDR3 reads CASSSFRGPQHF. The DNA of the CDR3 is TGTGCCAGCAGTTCCTTCAGAGGGCCCCAGCATTTT.

The chain recombines TRBV2 with TRBJ1-6, with TRBD1 matching 9 bases. The CDR3 is made up of 14 amino acids. Per the germline V gene, CDR1 is SNHLY and CDR2 is FYNNEI. After removal of 2 bases from V and 9 bases from J, the junction contained 2 bases not matched to a gene. The CDR3 spells CASSEQGQGSPLHF. For the CDR3, the DNA is TGTGCCAGCAGTGAACAGGGACAGGGTTCACCCCTCCACTTT.

The chain joins TRBV5-4 to TRBJ2-1, with D perhaps assigned TRBD1 or TRBD2 (6 bases each). Per germline, CDR1 SGHNT and CDR2 YYREEE (reference sequence). The CDR3 contains 14 residues. V lost 0 bases and J lost 10, with 14 bases in between. The CDR3 sequence: CASSLEWGADEQFF. The CDR3 DNA is TGTGCCAGCAGCTTGGAGTGGGGGGCGGACGAGCAGTTCTTC.

This CDR3 reads CATSRDRDRAVGYTF. CDR3 nucleotide sequence: TGTGCCACCAGCAGAGATCGCGACAGGGCGGTTGGCTACACCTTC. The chain combines TRBV15 with TRBJ1-2; TRBD1 agrees at 7 bases. The CDR3 contains 15 residues. J was trimmed by 7 bases and V by 0 bases; bases with no gene match: 8. The germline CDR1 and CDR2 sequences are LNHNV and YYDKDF (reference sequence).

V usage is TRBV5-4 and J usage is TRBJ2-4; tentatively, D is TRBD2 (6 bases). The CDR3 totals 16 residues. Germline CDR1 is SGHNT and CDR2 is YYREEE (reference sequence). Trimming left V 1 base short and J 7 bases short, with 18 bases between. The CDR3 region has the DNA TGTGCCAGCAGCTTGCAGTCGCGGGGCCGGTTGAACATTCAGTACTTC. This translates into CASSLQSRGRLNIQYF.

This clone was seen a handful of times. The gene calls are TRBV5-6 and TRBJ2-7, with 11 bases that match TRBD2. Germline V gene data show CDR1 as SGHDT and CDR2 as YYEEEE. The length of the CDR3 is 15 residues. Trimming at V came to 0 bases and at J to 2 bases, leaving 1 base not matched to a gene. CDR3 sequence: CASSLGLAGPYEQYF. CDR3 DNA sequence: TGTGCCAGCAGCTTGGGACTAGCGGGGCCCTACGAGCAGTACTTC.

The rearrangement uses TRBV10-3 and TRBJ2-7; D may be TRBD2 (6 bases). CDR3 length: 12 amino acids. The V gene lost 7 bases and the J gene lost 5 bases, with 12 bases spanning the gap. Germline values: CDR1 ENHRY, CDR2 SYGVKD. For the CDR3, the DNA is TGTGCCATCAAGGGAGGAGGGGACGAGCAGTACTTC. Protein: CAIKGGGDEQYF.

This clone was seen only a few times. The CDR3 protein is CSAIPGLHTDTQYF. In DNA, the CDR3 is TGCAGCGCAATACCGGGACTGCACACAGATACGCAGTATTTT. V usage is TRBV29-1 and J usage is TRBJ2-3; TRBD2 might be the D (6 bases). The V end lost 7 bases, the J end lost 2 bases, and 16 bases lay between the germline ends. The CDR3 runs to 14 residues. CDR1 is SQVTM, CDR2 ANQGSEA, per germline.

The chain is built from TRBV6-1 and TRBJ1-1; D is possibly TRBD1 (5 bases). CDR3 size: 13 residues. Trimming stripped 7 bases from V and 7 bases from J, with 16 bases between. The germline gives CDR1 MNHNS, CDR2 SASEGT. The CDR3 sequence is CASTPPGAREAFF. CDR3 DNA sequence: TGTGCCAGCACGCCCCCCGGGGCGCGTGAAGCTTTCTTT.

The V and J genes are TRBV29-1 and TRBJ2-1; D is undetermined. The CDR3 runs to 14 residues. Germline CDR1 SQVTM, CDR2 ANQGSEA. Trimming stripped 3 bases from V and 2 bases from J, with 11 bases between. The CDR3 reads CSVDPPQAYNEQFF. The CDR3 DNA follows: TGCAGCGTTGACCCCCCCCAGGCCTACAATGAGCAGTTCTTC.

The chain links TRBV7-9 to TRBJ2-6; D tentatively fits TRBD1 or TRBD2 (5 bases each). Per germline, CDR1 SEHNR and CDR2 FQNEAQ (reference sequence). V dropped 2 bases and J dropped 0 bases, with 11 bases sitting between them. The CDR3 runs to 17 residues. CDR3: CASSLRGRTSGANVLTF. CDR3 nucleotide sequence: TGTGCCAGCAGCTTACGGGGCCGAACCTCTGGGGCCAACGTCCTGACTTTC.

This clone was detected only once. This rearrangement joins TRBV5-4 to TRBJ1-4, with TRBD1 matching over 7 bases. Trimming at V came to 2 bases and at J to 6 bases, leaving 7 bases not matched to a gene. Germline CDR1 and CDR2: SGHNT and YYREEE (reference sequence). This CDR3 has 15 amino acids. CDR3 loop: CASSFKGTADEKLFF. In nucleotides, the CDR3 is TGTGCCAGCAGCTTTAAGGGGACAGCCGATGAAAAACTGTTTTTT.

The gene calls are TRBV6-5 and TRBJ2-3; D might be TRBD2 (6 bases). The germline CDR1 and CDR2 sequences are MNHEY and SVGAGI. Trimming shortened V by 6 bases and J by 1 base, and 8 bases separated the two germline ends. CDR3 length: 13 residues. CDR3: CASRGLRTDTQYF. In DNA, the CDR3 is TGTGCCAGCAGGGGACTCCGCACAGATACGCAGTATTTT.

This clone was seen only a few times. The chain uses TRBV7-8 and TRBJ2-7; 10 nucleotides line up with TRBD2. From germline, CDR1 is SGHVS and CDR2 FQNEAQ. Germline trimming cut 2 bases from V and 3 bases from J; bases unmatched to any gene: 4. The CDR3 is 15 residues long. The CDR3 protein is CASSLLSSGSYEQYF. CDR3 nucleotides: TGTGCCAGCAGCTTACTGTCTAGCGGGAGCTACGAGCAGTACTTC.

V and J are TRBV6-4 and TRBJ1-5; D is perhaps TRBD1 (5 bases). The CDR3 contains 15 residues. The V gene lost 6 bases and the J gene lost 7 bases, with 19 bases spanning the gap. From germline, CDR1 is MRHNA and CDR2 SNTAGT. CDR3 amino acids: CASSGIGGRGQPQHF. DNA for the CDR3: TGTGCCAGCAGCGGGATTGGGGGGAGAGGACAGCCCCAGCATTTT.

V gene TRBV9 combines with J gene TRBJ2-3, with 8 bases aligning to TRBD1. Germline-derived CDR1 and CDR2 are SGDLS and YYNGEE. The CDR3 extends over 16 amino acids. With 1 base clipped from V and 2 bases from J, the junction kept 6 bases outside the gene matches. CDR3 sequence reads: CASSVSGTGITDTQYF. Here the CDR3 DNA reads TGTGCCAGCAGCGTATCTGGGACAGGTATCACAGATACGCAGTATTTT. The full variable domain, completed using reference TRBV9 and TRBJ2-3, is DSGVTQTPKHLITATGQRVTLRCSPRSGDLSVYWYQQSLDQGLQFLIQYYNGEERAKGNILERFSAQQFPDLHSELNLSSLELGDSALYFCASSVSGTGITDTQYFGPGTRLTVL.

The chain recombines TRBV5-5 with TRBJ1-4; 9 bases agree with TRBD1. This CDR3 is built from 14 residues. Unmatched junction bases numbered 6, after V lost 5 bases and J lost 7 bases. The germline V gene encodes CDR1 SGHKS and CDR2 YYEKEE (reference sequence). CDR3 DNA sequence: TGTGCCAGCAGTCAACAGGGGGCCGGTGAAAAACTGTTTTTT. Amino acid sequence: CASSQQGAGEKLFF. The full variable domain, rest sourced from reference TRBV5-5 and TRBJ1-4, is DAGVTQSPTHLIKTRGQQVTLRCSPISGHKSVSWYQQVLGQGPQFIFQYYEKEERGRGNFPDRFSARQFPNYSSELNVNALLLGDSALYLCASSQQGAGEKLFFGSGTQLSVL.